This is a list of T cell receptor beta chains from one sample in a study of neurological immune-mediated disorders. Via MiXCR, TCRdb re-called the 5' RACE reads, giving one row per CDR3 protein. In the table there are about 66,000 distinct CDR3 sequences, around 3.7% of which are singletons. Material: PBMCs. The receptor source for this set is a man aged 35-49 years with multiple sclerosis. Both conserved end residues are part of each CDR3. Fields, in order: J gene, D gene, V gene, clone size, CDR3 DNA, CDR3 protein. The D gene is left open where the match is weak. Some rows mark clone size as missing; the rest say once, few, many or name a class of expanded clone.

TRBJ1-1,NA,TRBV7-9,many,TGTGCCAGCAGCCGCCGGGACGGATTAATGAACACTGAAGCTTTCTTT,CASSRRDGLMNTEAFF
TRBJ2-7,NA,TRBV15,many,TGTGCCACCACCGTGGACAGATCCTACGAGCAGTACTTC,CATTVDRSYEQYF
TRBJ2-7,NA,TRBV5-1,many,TGCGCCAGCAGCCAAAAGCAGGGTCCAAACTCCTACGAGCAGTACTTC,CASSQKQGPNSYEQYF
TRBJ1-2,NA,TRBV10-3,few,TGTGCCATCAGTGAGTCAAGGCCAGCGGATGGCTACACCTTC,CAISESRPADGYTF
TRBJ1-2,TRBD1,TRBV10-2,many,TGCGCCAGCAGGGACGCCGGGACAGGGGGCTTTGGCTATGGCTACACCTTC,CASRDAGTGGFGYGYTF
TRBJ2-3,NA,TRBV5-1,many,TGCGCCAGCAGCTTGGACTTCAAACCCACAGATACGCAGTATTTT,CASSLDFKPTDTQYF
TRBJ1-3,NA,TRBV12-3/TRBV12-4,many,TGTGCCAGCAACAAGCAGGGGCGGGGAAACACCATATATTTT,CASNKQGRGNTIYF
TRBJ2-7,TRBD2,TRBV12-3/TRBV12-4,many,TGTGCCAGCCGGGGGGGGCACTCCTACGAGCAGTACTTC,CASRGGHSYEQYF
TRBJ2-2,NA,TRBV18,many,TGTGCCAGCTCACCACAGACGGACAGCGGGGAGCTGTTTTTT,CASSPQTDSGELFF
TRBJ2-3,NA,TRBV5-1,many,TGCGCCAGCCTCGCCCAGGGGTTTGATACGCAGTATTTT,CASLAQGFDTQYF
TRBJ1-1,NA,TRBV5-1,many,TGCGCCAGCAGCTTTGGGGGGCCGGGGATGAACACTGAAGCTTTCTTT,CASSFGGPGMNTEAFF
TRBJ1-5,NA,TRBV12-3/TRBV12-4,many,TGTGCCAGCAGTTTAAGCCTAGGCAATCAGCCCCAGCATTTT,CASSLSLGNQPQHF
TRBJ2-7,TRBD1,TRBV5-1,many,TGCGCCAGCAGCATCCGGGACAGGGACCACGAGCAGTACTTC,CASSIRDRDHEQYF
TRBJ1-1,NA,TRBV5-1,many,TGCGCCAGCAGCGGGGGGACGGGGGGTGAAGCTTTCTTT,CASSGGTGGEAFF
TRBJ2-2,NA,TRBV2,many,TGTGCCAGCAGTGAATGGCAGGGCAGCACCGGGGAGCTGTTTTTT,CASSEWQGSTGELFF
TRBJ1-2,NA,TRBV5-5,many,TGTGCCAGCAGCTTTGTGCAGGAATCCTATGGCTACACCTTC,CASSFVQESYGYTF
TRBJ2-3,TRBD2,TRBV20-1,many,TGCAGTGCTACTTGGCGGGAGGGTGGTCTAGATACGCAGTATTTT,CSATWREGGLDTQYF
TRBJ1-1,TRBD1,TRBV20-1,many,TGCAGTGCTAGACCGACCTTAACAGGGGCCACTGAAGCTTTCTTT,CSARPTLTGATEAFF
TRBJ2-3,NA,TRBV27,many,TGTGCCAGCAGTCCCGGGACTTTAGGAGGTACGCAGTATTTT,CASSPGTLGGTQYF
TRBJ2-3,NA,TRBV9,NA,TGTGCCAGCAGCGTCGGTGTGGGAACAGATACGCAGTATTTT,CASSVGVGTDTQYF
TRBJ2-3,NA,TRBV20-1,many,TGCAGGGCTAAAACTCTTGGCACAGATACGCAGTATTTT,CRAKTLGTDTQYF
TRBJ1-1,NA,TRBV20-1,many,TGCAGTGCCCCCGTGGGAGCAGCTTTCTTT,CSAPVGAAFF
TRBJ1-1,TRBD1,TRBV9,many,TGTGCCAGCAGCTCCCGGACAGGGTTGAACACTGAAGCTTTCTTT,CASSSRTGLNTEAFF
TRBJ1-3,NA,TRBV19,many,TGTGCCAGTAGTATGAACGTCGGAAACACCATATATTTT,CASSMNVGNTIYF
TRBJ2-3,NA,TRBV6-5,many,TGTGCCAGCAGTTCGCTCAGGGGAATGGCGTATACGCAGTATTTT,CASSSLRGMAYTQYF
TRBJ2-2,NA,TRBV18,many,TGTGCCAGCTCACCACATAAGGCCGGGGAGCTGTTTTTT,CASSPHKAGELFF
TRBJ2-1,NA,TRBV29-1,many,TGCAGCGTTGGTTCTGGCAATGAGCAGTTCTTC,CSVGSGNEQFF
TRBJ2-7,NA,TRBV5-1,many,TGCGCCAGCAGCCCCAATACAGGGTCTTTATCCTACGAGCAGTACTTC,CASSPNTGSLSYEQYF
TRBJ2-7,TRBD1,TRBV20-1,many,TGCAGTGCCCGGAACAGGGGAACCTACGAGCAGTACTTC,CSARNRGTYEQYF
TRBJ2-3,TRBD2,TRBV5-1,many,TGCGCCAGCAGCTCCCCCGTCGGGAGGAACACAGATACGCAGTATTTT,CASSSPVGRNTDTQYF
TRBJ1-2,TRBD1,TRBV7-2,many,TGTGCCAGCAGCCCGCGACAGGGGCGAGGCTACACCTTC,CASSPRQGRGYTF
TRBJ2-7,NA,TRBV20-1,many,TGCAGTGCTGGAGGGACTGGGAGTGGCGAGCAGTACTTC,CSAGGTGSGEQYF
TRBJ2-2,TRBD2,TRBV12-3/TRBV12-4,many,TGTGCCAGCTTACCCTATGGGACTAGCGGGGGGCACGGGGAGCTGTTTTTT,CASLPYGTSGGHGELFF
TRBJ1-1,NA,TRBV27,NA,TGTGCCAGCAGTTTATCGAGAGACGGACAAGCTTTCTTT,CASSLSRDGQAFF
TRBJ2-1,TRBD2,TRBV5-1,many,TGCGCCAGCAGCCCTTACACTAGCGGGGAGTACAATGAGCAGTTCTTC,CASSPYTSGEYNEQFF
TRBJ1-2,NA,TRBV7-2,many,TGTGCCACCCCGAAGGGGGGGCAGTGGAAGGGCTACACCTTC,CATPKGGQWKGYTF
TRBJ1-2,TRBD1,TRBV12-3/TRBV12-4,many,TGTGCCAGCAGCAGGACAGGGGGTTATGGCTACACCTTC,CASSRTGGYGYTF
TRBJ2-7,TRBD2,TRBV12-3/TRBV12-4,many,TGTGCCAGCAGATTGGGACTACGTTTCAACTTC,CASRLGLRFNF
TRBJ2-7,NA,TRBV5-1,many,TGCGCCAGCAGTCACCAGGGGGGCGGTTACGAGCAGTACTTC,CASSHQGGGYEQYF
TRBJ2-1,TRBD1,TRBV20-1,NA,TGCAGTGCTCCAAAGCAGGGGGATGAGCAGTTCTTC,CSAPKQGDEQFF
TRBJ1-5,NA,TRBV5-5,many,TGTGCCAGCAGCCCGAATAATCTTAATCAGCCCCAGCATTTT,CASSPNNLNQPQHF
TRBJ1-5,NA,TRBV6-5,many,TGTGCCAGCAGTTACTCTTACGAGGGAGGACAGCCCCAGCATTTT,CASSYSYEGGQPQHF
TRBJ1-3,NA,TRBV29-1,many,TGCAGCGTTGTCGGGGCCTCTGGAAACACCATATATTTT,CSVVGASGNTIYF
TRBJ1-5,NA,TRBV5-5,many,TGTGCCAGCAGCTTGGCCGGAATTAAGGGTAGCAATCAGCCCCAGCATTTT,CASSLAGIKGSNQPQHF
TRBJ2-1,NA,TRBV20-1,many,TGCAGTGCTTCGGGACATATAGCGCCTGAGCAGTTCTTC,CSASGHIAPEQFF
TRBJ2-1,TRBD2,TRBV7-2,many,TGTGCCAGCAGCTGGACTACTAGCGGAGAGCAGTTCTTC,CASSWTTSGEQFF
TRBJ1-4,NA,TRBV12-3/TRBV12-4,many,TGTGCCAGCAGTCCCGACGCTAATGAAAAACTGTTTTTT,CASSPDANEKLFF
TRBJ2-1,TRBD2,TRBV29-1,NA,TGCAGCGTTGCTGTTAGACTAGCGTACTACAATGAGCAGTTCTTC,CSVAVRLAYYNEQFF